This paragraph reports one T cell receptor (beta chain). The record originates from a study of blood T cell repertoires in COVID-19. Study background: Nucleic acid was either cDNA or gDNA, and it came from T cells, B-cell-depleted T cells, or PBMCs.

V shed 0 bases and J shed 6 bases, with 16 bases lying between them. Germline CDR1 and CDR2: KGHDR and SFDVKD. The CDR3 totals 17 residues. Here immunoSEQ multiplex PCR was the method, and the copy in TCRdb shows in-frame clones only, minus some. The data show 310,000 or so clones, around 91% seen once. This TCR was recovered from a woman between 18 and 29 years old with acute COVID-19. Sequencing was carried out using PBMCs or T cells enriched from blood (not recorded which). The chain employs TRBV24-1 and TRBJ1-4, with D tentatively TRBD1 (5 bases). The CDR3 spells CATSDLPAGGGYEKLFF. The CDR3 DNA sequence: TGTGCCACCAGTGATTTGCCGGCGGGGGGAGGGTATGAAAAACTGTTTTTT.